The rows below give T cell receptor beta chains drawn from one sample of a study of neoadjuvant anti-PD-1 for oral cavity cancer. Data came from immunoSEQ multiplex PCR; TCRdb stores just in-frame clones and leaves some out. The table shows around 62,000 clones, with more than 60% occurring only once. The material was PBMCs, obtained before nivolumab (anti-PD-1) treatment. These receptors were taken from a person aged 35-79 years with oral cavity squamous cell carcinoma. CDR3s include the opening cysteine and the closing phenylalanine or tryptophan. The order of the fields is CDR3 protein, CDR3 DNA, V gene, clone size, J gene, D gene. A D gene is named only where the DNA matches it firmly. Not every row has a clone size; where given, it reads once, few, many or a size class.

CDR3: CASSIVGGISGELFF
DNA: TGTGCCAGTAGTATAGTAGGGGGCATCTCCGGGGAGCTGTTTTTT
V: TRBV19
size: -
J: TRBJ2-2
D: TRBD1

CDR3: CASSPPYPSAPHNEQFF
DNA: TGTGCCAGCAGTCCGCCGTACCCTAGCGCCCCTCACAATGAGCAGTTCTTC
V: TRBV11-3
size: -
J: TRBJ2-1
D: -

CDR3: CASSDGTGRAGELFF
DNA: TGTGCCAGCAGTGACGGGACAGGGAGGGCCGGGGAGCTGTTTTTT
V: TRBV6-1
size: few
J: TRBJ2-2
D: TRBD1

CDR3: CASSRDQLGPLNEQYF
DNA: TGCGCCAGCAGCCGGGATCAACTAGGGCCTCTCAACGAGCAGTACTTC
V: TRBV4-1
size: -
J: TRBJ2-7
D: -

CDR3: CASSTRDTGKLFF
DNA: TGTGCCAGCAGTACCCGGGACACTGGGAAACTGTTTTTT
V: TRBV27
size: -
J: TRBJ1-4
D: -

CDR3: CASSLYPGKTSGQYF
DNA: TGTGCCAGCAGTTTATACCCCGGGAAGACTAGCGGGCAGTATTTT
V: TRBV27
size: -
J: TRBJ2-3
D: TRBD2

CDR3: CASSLAAPGQGFTAIDEQYF
DNA: TGTGCCAGCAGCTTAGCCGCTCCGGGACAGGGGTTTACTGCTATCGACGAGCAGTACTTC
V: TRBV7-2
size: -
J: TRBJ2-7
D: TRBD1

CDR3: CASSLEGRYEQYF
DNA: TGTGCCAGCAGCTTGGAAGGGCGCTACGAGCAGTACTTC
V: TRBV11-3
size: -
J: TRBJ2-7
D: -

CDR3: CASSLDPTSQPQHF
DNA: TGCGCCAGCAGTCTGGACCCTACGAGCCAGCCCCAGCATTTT
V: TRBV5-1
size: -
J: TRBJ1-5
D: -

CDR3: CASTVGSNQPQHF
DNA: TGTGCCAGCACCGTTGGGAGCAATCAGCCCCAGCATTTT
V: TRBV28
size: -
J: TRBJ1-5
D: -

CDR3: CASSQDLWGPQHF
DNA: TGTGCCAGCAGCCAAGATCTGTGGGGGCCCCAGCATTTT
V: TRBV14
size: -
J: TRBJ1-5
D: -

CDR3: CAIPAGGTGSPLHF
DNA: TGTGCCATCCCCGCTGGGGGGACCGGTTCACCCCTCCACTTT
V: TRBV7-2
size: few
J: TRBJ1-6
D: -

CDR3: CASSLGAGTGTYEQYF
DNA: TGTGCCAGCAGCTTGGGGGCCGGGACAGGGACCTACGAGCAGTACTTC
V: TRBV5-5
size: -
J: TRBJ2-7
D: TRBD1

CDR3: CSVEDRQGYYGYTF
DNA: TGCAGCGTTGAAGATCGACAGGGCTACTATGGCTACACCTTC
V: TRBV29-1
size: -
J: TRBJ1-2
D: TRBD1

CDR3: CASTNKGTEAFF
DNA: TGTGCCAGCACGAACAAAGGGACTGAAGCTTTCTTT
V: TRBV7-8
size: few
J: TRBJ1-1
D: -

CDR3: CASSIEDLSTPYRSSYNEQFF
DNA: TGTGCCAGTAGTATAGAAGACCTCTCTACCCCCTATAGGAGCTCCTACAATGAGCAGTTCTTC
V: TRBV19
size: few
J: TRBJ2-1
D: -

CDR3: CASSPQTGSYEQYF
DNA: TGTGCCAGCAGCCCGCAGACAGGTTCCTACGAGCAGTACTTC
V: TRBV7-7
size: -
J: TRBJ2-7
D: -

CDR3: CASRPSGAYNEQFF
DNA: TGTGCCAGCAGACCAAGCGGGGCCTACAATGAGCAGTTCTTC
V: TRBV7-8
size: -
J: TRBJ2-1
D: TRBD2

CDR3: CASSYGRGSTEAFF
DNA: TGCGCCAGCAGCTACGGCAGGGGTTCGACTGAAGCTTTCTTT
V: TRBV5-1
size: -
J: TRBJ1-1
D: -

CDR3: CASSSPIQGFYEQYF
DNA: TGTGCCAGCAGTTCCCCTATACAGGGATTCTACGAGCAGTACTTC
V: TRBV27
size: -
J: TRBJ2-7
D: -

CDR3: CASSIKGRSEQFF
DNA: TGTGCCAGTAGTATAAAAGGCCGGAGTGAGCAGTTCTTC
V: TRBV19
size: -
J: TRBJ2-1
D: -

CDR3: CASSLLSGTFTDTQYF
DNA: TGTGCCAGCAGTTTGCTAAGCGGGACGTTCACAGATACGCAGTATTTT
V: TRBV27
size: -
J: TRBJ2-3
D: TRBD2

CDR3: CSVEDKFTDTQYF
DNA: TGCAGCGTCGAGGACAAGTTCACAGATACGCAGTATTTT
V: TRBV29-1
size: -
J: TRBJ2-3
D: -

CDR3: CAISAGQGYGYTF
DNA: TGTGCCATCAGCGCGGGACAGGGCTATGGCTACACCTTC
V: TRBV10-3
size: -
J: TRBJ1-2
D: TRBD1

CDR3: CASSLLPDPRSTEAFF
DNA: TGTGCCAGCAGCCTCCTACCCGACCCTCGGAGCACTGAAGCTTTCTTT
V: TRBV2
size: -
J: TRBJ1-1
D: -

CDR3: CASSSRTSGGHKNIQYF
DNA: TGTGCCAGCAGTTCCCGGACTAGCGGGGGGCATAAAAACATTCAGTACTTC
V: TRBV27
size: few
J: TRBJ2-4
D: TRBD2

CDR3: CASRRQENTEAFF
DNA: TGTGCCAGCCGTCGACAGGAGAACACTGAAGCTTTCTTT
V: TRBV7-3
size: -
J: TRBJ1-1
D: -

CDR3: CASSSGQGAISEQYF
DNA: TGCGCCAGCAGCTCCGGACAGGGGGCGATCAGCGAGCAGTACTTC
V: TRBV5-1
size: few
J: TRBJ2-7
D: TRBD1

CDR3: CASSAGQGAYEQYF
DNA: TGCGCCAGCAGCGCCGGACAGGGGGCTTACGAGCAGTACTTC
V: TRBV5-1
size: -
J: TRBJ2-7
D: TRBD1

CDR3: CATSRGFDNEKLFF
DNA: TGTGCCACCAGCAGAGGGTTCGATAATGAAAAACTGTTTTTT
V: TRBV15
size: -
J: TRBJ1-4
D: -

CDR3: CASSQTGTSNQPQHF
DNA: TGTGCCAGCAGCCAGACAGGGACCAGCAATCAGCCCCAGCATTTT
V: TRBV6-4
size: -
J: TRBJ1-5
D: TRBD1

CDR3: CASSLQRSTDTQYF
DNA: TGCGCCAGCAGCTTGCAGAGGAGCACAGATACGCAGTATTTT
V: TRBV5-1
size: -
J: TRBJ2-3
D: -

CDR3: CASSYGATNSNQPQHF
DNA: TGTGCCAGCAGTTACGGGGCAACTAATAGCAATCAGCCCCAGCATTTT
V: TRBV6-6
size: -
J: TRBJ1-5
D: -

CDR3: CASSQYYSDEQFF
DNA: TGTGCCAGCTCACAATACTATAGCGATGAGCAGTTCTTC
V: TRBV18
size: -
J: TRBJ2-1
D: -

CDR3: CASSSPVTGYNEQFF
DNA: TGTGCCAGCAGTTCCCCCGTGACAGGCTACAATGAGCAGTTCTTC
V: TRBV6-6
size: once
J: TRBJ2-1
D: -

CDR3: CASSLGGDRREQFF
DNA: TGTGCCAGCAGCTTAGGGGGGGACCGTCGAGAGCAGTTCTTC
V: TRBV7-2
size: -
J: TRBJ2-1
D: -

CDR3: CASSSWREGYTEAFF
DNA: TGTGCCAGCAGCTCGTGGAGGGAGGGGTACACTGAAGCTTTCTTT
V: TRBV5-6
size: once
J: TRBJ1-1
D: -

CDR3: CASSLVGRIGRTYNEQFF
DNA: TGTGCCAGCAGCTTAGTGGGTCGAATCGGGAGGACTTACAATGAGCAGTTCTTC
V: TRBV7-9
size: -
J: TRBJ2-1
D: TRBD2

CDR3: CAWSVSGIGGEQYF
DNA: TGTGCCTGGAGTGTTAGCGGGATTGGGGGCGAGCAGTACTTC
V: TRBV30
size: -
J: TRBJ2-7
D: TRBD2

CDR3: CASSLQVLDYGYTF
DNA: TGTGCCAGCAGCTTACAGGTCCTGGACTATGGCTACACCTTC
V: TRBV5-5
size: -
J: TRBJ1-2
D: -

CDR3: CATSRDRTSYEQYF
DNA: TGTGCCACCAGCAGAGATCGGACTTCCTACGAGCAGTACTTC
V: TRBV15
size: few
J: TRBJ2-7
D: -

CDR3: CASSVSPGGAYEQYF
DNA: TGTGCCAGCAGCGTCTCCCCAGGGGGAGCCTACGAGCAGTACTTC
V: TRBV9
size: -
J: TRBJ2-7
D: TRBD1

CDR3: CASSGPGQGAGELFF
DNA: TGTGCCAGCAGCGGTCCGGGACAGGGGGCCGGGGAGCTGTTTTTT
V: TRBV2
size: -
J: TRBJ2-2
D: TRBD1

CDR3: CASSESGVRSVNTEAFF
DNA: TGCGCCAGCAGTGAGTCTGGGGTCCGTAGCGTGAACACTGAAGCTTTCTTT
V: TRBV10-1
size: -
J: TRBJ1-1
D: -

CDR3: CASSLGFSGNTIYF
DNA: TGTGCCAGCAGTTTAGGCTTCTCTGGAAACACCATATATTTT
V: TRBV28
size: once
J: TRBJ1-3
D: -

CDR3: CASSSYSGADHNEQFF
DNA: TGTGCCAGCAGTTCTTATAGCGGAGCCGATCACAATGAGCAGTTCTTC
V: TRBV28
size: -
J: TRBJ2-1
D: -

CDR3: CASGQNYNSPLHF
DNA: TGTGCCAGCGGACAGAACTATAATTCACCCCTCCACTTT
V: TRBV14
size: few
J: TRBJ1-6
D: -

CDR3: CASSPTFHNEQFF
DNA: TGCGCCAGCAGCCCCACTTTCCACAATGAGCAGTTCTTC
V: TRBV4-1
size: -
J: TRBJ2-1
D: -

CDR3: CASSEDRQVNQPQHF
DNA: TGTGCCAGCAGTGAAGACAGACAGGTCAATCAGCCCCAGCATTTT
V: TRBV2
size: -
J: TRBJ1-5
D: -

CDR3: CSVGDGYNSPLHF
DNA: TGCAGCGTCGGTGACGGGTATAATTCACCCCTCCACTTT
V: TRBV29-1
size: few
J: TRBJ1-6
D: -

CDR3: CASSQDPGATNEKLFF
DNA: TGCGCCAGCAGCCAAGATCCGGGTGCAACTAATGAAAAACTGTTTTTT
V: TRBV4-1
size: -
J: TRBJ1-4
D: -

CDR3: CASSSRGKGLEQYF
DNA: TGTGCCAGCAGCTCCAGGGGTAAGGGCCTCGAGCAGTACTTC
V: TRBV6-5
size: -
J: TRBJ2-7
D: -

CDR3: CASSDYKREGWADTQYF
DNA: TGTGCCAGCAGTGACTATAAGCGGGAGGGCTGGGCAGATACGCAGTATTTT
V: TRBV6-1
size: -
J: TRBJ2-3
D: TRBD2